This is a list of T cell receptor beta chains from one sample in a study of shared clonotypes between healthy human individuals. Assay: immunoSEQ multiplex PCR; the TCRdb copy retains only in-frame clones and omits some. Of some 2 million clones listed, approximately 95% are singletons. The specimen sequenced was naive CD8+ T cells sorted from blood. The origin of the receptors is a man in his late teens or twenties in good health. Each CDR3 is given with its conserved first and last residue. D genes are given only for firm matches. The listing skips clone size in some rows; elsewhere it reads once, few, many or a size class.

D gene	V gene	J gene	clone size	CDR3 protein	CDR3 DNA
-	TRBV7-3	TRBJ2-3	-	CASSLNGGVDTQYF	TGTGCCAGCAGCTTAAACGGGGGAGTAGATACGCAGTATTTT
TRBD1	TRBV19	TRBJ2-2	-	CASTFDRVLAGELFF	TGTGCCAGTACCTTCGACAGGGTGTTGGCCGGGGAGCTGTTTTTT
-	TRBV7-6	TRBJ2-7	-	CASSWSEGSSYEQYF	TGTGCCAGCAGCTGGAGCGAGGGGTCCTCCTACGAGCAGTACTTC
-	TRBV9	TRBJ2-3	-	CASSVDGQPSTDTQYF	TGTGCCAGCAGCGTAGACGGCCAGCCCAGCACAGATACGCAGTATTTT
-	TRBV30	TRBJ2-7	once	CAWSVLGFEQYF	TGTGCCTGGAGTGTACTCGGTTTCGAGCAGTACTTC
-	TRBV5-1	TRBJ1-1	-	CASSLALGMNTEAFF	TGCGCCAGCAGCTTGGCCCTGGGTATGAACACTGAAGCTTTCTTT
-	TRBV5-6	TRBJ2-5	-	CASSLDDIGETQYF	TGTGCCAGCAGCTTGGATGACATTGGGGAGACCCAGTACTTC
-	TRBV6-5	TRBJ2-2	-	CASSYIFSGELFF	TGTGCCAGCAGTTACATCTTTTCCGGGGAGCTGTTTTTT
TRBD2	TRBV7-9	TRBJ2-7	once	CASSQTSGIFYEQYF	TGTGCCAGCAGCCAGACTAGCGGGATATTCTACGAGCAGTACTTC
-	TRBV6-7	TRBJ1-5	-	CAGDAGVQSASIQPQHF	TGTGCCGGGGACGCAGGGGTACAATCAGCGTCTATACAGCCCCAGCATTTT
-	TRBV4-1	TRBJ2-3	-	CASSQKTGTDTQYF	TGCGCCAGCAGCCAGAAGACTGGCACAGATACGCAGTATTTT
TRBD2	TRBV6-5	TRBJ2-1	-	CASSYLTSWDTNEQFF	TGTGCCAGCAGTTACCTGACTAGCTGGGATACCAATGAGCAGTTCTTC
TRBD1	TRBV6-5	TRBJ1-1	-	CASSYRAGGSTEAFF	TGTGCCAGCAGTTACAGAGCAGGGGGGAGCACTGAAGCTTTCTTT
-	TRBV15	TRBJ2-1	-	CATSSDFFYNEQFF	TGTGCCACCAGCAGCGACTTCTTCTACAATGAGCAGTTCTTC
-	TRBV6-5	TRBJ2-1	-	CASSYRPLAVGNEQFF	TGTGCCAGCAGTTACCGCCCACTAGCTGTAGGCAATGAGCAGTTCTTC
TRBD2	TRBV28	TRBJ2-5	-	CASSFLAGAPGETQYF	TGTGCCAGCAGTTTTCTAGCGGGGGCTCCCGGAGAGACCCAGTACTTC
-	TRBV5-1	TRBJ2-7	-	CASSFSSHGTYEQYF	TGCGCCAGCAGCTTTAGTTCCCACGGAACCTACGAGCAGTACTTC
-	TRBV7-9	TRBJ1-1	-	CASSLAGLEEAFF	TGTGCCAGCAGCTTAGCGGGGTTAGAGGAAGCTTTCTTT